Listed below are T cell receptor beta chains from one sample, sequenced in a study of blood T cell repertoires in COVID-19. The protocol was immunoSEQ multiplex PCR, while the TCRdb copy is restricted to in-frame clones and leaves out a portion. The sample includes 200,000 or so clones, around four fifths of them seen just once. The sequenced sample was PBMCs or T cells enriched from blood (not recorded which). Receptor source: a woman aged 45-59 years who had been exposed to COVID-19. Both conserved end residues are part of each CDR3. The order of the fields is V gene, D gene, clone size, J gene, CDR3 DNA, CDR3 protein. The D gene is left open where the match is weak. The listing skips clone size in some rows; elsewhere it reads once, few, many or a size class.

TRBV28,TRBD2,few,TRBJ2-3,TGTGCCAGCAGTGAAGCGGGGGGGGGCCGTTATACGCAGTATTTT,CASSEAGGGRYTQYF
TRBV19,TRBD1,NA,TRBJ1-2,TGTGCCAGTAGTACCGCACAGGGGTATGGCTACACCTTC,CASSTAQGYGYTF
TRBV10-3,TRBD1,NA,TRBJ1-5,TGTGCCATCAGTGCAACAGGGGAAGACAATCAGCCCCAGCATTTT,CAISATGEDNQPQHF
TRBV27,NA,NA,TRBJ2-1,TGTGCCAGCAGCCCCTCCGCTGGGGAGAGATGGCATGAGCAGTTCTTC,CASSPSAGERWHEQFF
TRBV30,TRBD1,NA,TRBJ1-6,TGTGCCTGGACTACCGGGACAGGGAATTCACCCCTCCACTTT,CAWTTGTGNSPLHF
TRBV18,NA,NA,TRBJ2-2,TGTGCCAGCTCACCGTCCCCGCCCGGGACCGGGGAGCTGTTTTTT,CASSPSPPGTGELFF
TRBV4-1,TRBD2,NA,TRBJ2-2,TGCGCCAGCAGCCAATTAGCGGGGGGCTTCGCGAACACCGGGGAGCTGTTTTTT,CASSQLAGGFANTGELFF
TRBV10-3,TRBD2,NA,TRBJ2-7,TGTGCCATCATGGCTAGCGGGGAGCAGTACTTC,CAIMASGEQYF
TRBV5-6,NA,NA,TRBJ1-6,TGTGCCAGCAGCCTCCCTACTGATTCACCCCTCCACTTT,CASSLPTDSPLHF
TRBV5-6,TRBD1,NA,TRBJ1-2,TGTGCCAGCAGCACCACGGGACAGGGCAACTATGGCTACACCTTC,CASSTTGQGNYGYTF
TRBV5-1,NA,NA,TRBJ2-7,TGCGCCAGCAGCTTGGGAGCTGGGCTCTCCTACGAGCAGTACTTC,CASSLGAGLSYEQYF
TRBV7-8,TRBD2,NA,TRBJ2-1,TGTGCCAGCAGCTCAAGGTGGCGGGGGAACAATGAGCAGTTCTTC,CASSSRWRGNNEQFF
TRBV7-8,NA,NA,TRBJ2-4,TGTGCCAGCAGTCTCGAGGGGGGGGCGAGCGTAGCCAAAAACATTCAGTACTTC,CASSLEGGASVAKNIQYF
TRBV7-9,NA,NA,TRBJ1-4,TGTGCCAGCAGCTTCCGACAGACAACTAATGAAAAACTGTTTTTT,CASSFRQTTNEKLFF
TRBV29-1,TRBD1,NA,TRBJ1-1,TGCAGCGTTGGGACAGGGGTCCCTTTTCTGAACACTGAAGCTTTCTTT,CSVGTGVPFLNTEAFF
TRBV19,NA,NA,TRBJ2-2,TGTGCCAGTAGGGGGGCCAGGAACACCGGGGAGCTGTTTTTT,CASRGARNTGELFF
TRBV29-1,TRBD1,NA,TRBJ1-2,TGCAGCGTTGAAGATCATGGGCAGGGGGGAGGCTACACCTTC,CSVEDHGQGGGYTF
TRBV20-1,NA,NA,TRBJ1-1,TGCAGTGCTAGGCCCGAGATTGAAGCTTTCTTT,CSARPEIEAFF
TRBV5-1,TRBD2,NA,TRBJ2-7,TGCGCCAGCAGCTTGGATGTAGCGGGGGGACGGGAGCAGTACTTC,CASSLDVAGGREQYF
TRBV6-2/TRBV6-3,TRBD1,NA,TRBJ1-5,TGTGCCAGCAGCGTGAATTCTGGCAGGGGGCTAGGTCAGCCCCAGCATTTT,CASSVNSGRGLGQPQHF
TRBV19,TRBD2,NA,TRBJ2-1,TGTGCCAGTAGCCGTACTAGCGACGCCTACAATGAGCAGTTCTTC,CASSRTSDAYNEQFF
TRBV12-5,TRBD2,NA,TRBJ2-3,TGTGCTAGTGGTTTGGCGGGGGGGGCAGATACGCAGTATTTT,CASGLAGGADTQYF
TRBV18,TRBD1,NA,TRBJ2-7,TGTGCCAGCTCACCAGGGACAGGGGGCTACGAGCAGTACTTC,CASSPGTGGYEQYF
TRBV7-9,NA,once,TRBJ1-2,TGTGCCAGCAGCTTAGGCCAGGGTCGAGATGGCTACACCTTC,CASSLGQGRDGYTF
TRBV7-2,TRBD1,NA,TRBJ2-3,TGTGCCAGCAGCCAGAGGACAGGGTCGAAAGATACGCAGTATTTT,CASSQRTGSKDTQYF
TRBV15,NA,NA,TRBJ2-3,TGTGCCACCAGCAGAGACGAGAGGGGGGGAGGCACAGATACGCAGTATTTT,CATSRDERGGGTDTQYF
TRBV18,TRBD1,NA,TRBJ2-7,TGTGCCAGCTCATTAACCGGGACAGGGCCCTACGAGCAGTACTTC,CASSLTGTGPYEQYF